Each of the 9 T cell receptor beta chains below was sequenced from the same sample in a study of cytomegalovirus exposure and HLA in healthy donors. Profiled with immunoSEQ multiplex PCR; TCRdb holds only in-frame clones, not every one. The table has around 150,000 clones, approximately 81% seen once. Specimen: PBMCs. The receptors originated from a man aged 25 to 40 in good health and CMV-seropositive.

The V gene is TRBV28, the J gene TRBJ2-1, with 7 bases matching TRBD2. The CDR3 consists of 13 residues. CDR1 MDHEN and CDR2 SYDVKM come from the germline V gene. J was trimmed by 8 bases and V by 5 bases; bases with no gene match: 6. CDR3 amino acids: CASSHLGGYEQFF. CDR3 DNA: TGTGCCAGCAGTCACCTCGGGGGGTATGAGCAGTTCTTC.

The CDR3 here is CASSELAGSSYEQYF. The CDR3 DNA is TGCGCCAGCAGTGAACTAGCGGGGTCCTCCTACGAGCAGTACTTC. This sequence joins TRBV10-1 and TRBJ2-7; 10 positions agree with TRBD2. The CDR3 extends over 15 amino acids. CDR1 is WNHNN, CDR2 SYGVQD, per germline (reference sequence). V was pared by 3 bases and J by 0 bases, with 2 bases of the junction left unmatched.

The chain has TRBV5-6 and TRBJ2-3; 9 bases map to TRBD1. The trim removed 4 bases at V and 3 bases at J, leaving 3 bases unmatched. This CDR3 has 14 amino acids. In germline, CDR1 is SGHDT, CDR2 YYEEEE. The CDR3 spells CASSSGTGTDTQYF. CDR3 bases: TGTGCCAGCAGCAGCGGGACAGGGACAGATACGCAGTATTTT.

At least ten counts were recorded for this clone. The gene calls are TRBV10-3 and TRBJ2-1; 7 bases agree with TRBD2. CDR3 length equals 13 residues. The V gene's germline CDR1 is ENHRY and CDR2 SYGVKD. Trimming took 11 bases from V and 5 from J; bases not matched to a gene: 9. The CDR3 loop is CAVQGLENNEQFF. In DNA form, the CDR3 reads TGTGCCGTCCAAGGACTAGAAAACAATGAGCAGTTCTTC.

The chain couples TRBV11-2 to TRBJ2-7; the D gene is possibly TRBD2 (6 bases). The germline gives CDR1 SGHAT, CDR2 FQNNGV. The ends were cut back, 4 bases at V and 3 bases at J, with 13 bases in the middle. CDR3 length: 14 amino acids. For the CDR3, the DNA is TGTGCCAGCAGCTATCCCGGGAGCGACTACGAGCAGTACTTC. As protein: CASSYPGSDYEQYF. Filled out from reference TRBV11-2 and TRBJ2-7, the complete variable domain reads EAGVAQSPRYKIIEKRQSVAFWCNPISGHATLYWYQQILGQGPKLLIQFQNNGVVDDSQLPKDRFSAERLKGVDSTLKIQPAKLEDSAVYLCASSYPGSDYEQYFGPGTRLTVT.

The chain has TRBV6-6 and TRBJ2-4; 9 bases agree with TRBD1. Germline loops: CDR1 MNHNY, CDR2 SVGAGI (reference sequence). The CDR3 consists of 15 residues. V lost 4 bases to trimming and J lost 3 bases; unmatched junction nucleotides: 4. The CDR3 DNA reads TGTGCCAGCAGTTGGGGACAGGGTGACAAAAACATTCAGTACTTC. It yields the protein CASSWGQGDKNIQYF.

The chain carries TRBV19 and TRBJ1-2; TRBD1 is a possible D gene (6 bases). Germline V CDR1 and CDR2: LNHDA, SQIVND (reference sequence). V lost 7 bases and J lost 1, with 10 bases in between. The length of the CDR3 is 13 residues. The CDR3 region is CASTWTDNYGYTF. In DNA, the CDR3 is TGTGCCAGTACCTGGACAGATAACTATGGCTACACCTTC.

This chain links TRBV11-2 with TRBJ2-7; TRBD2 agrees at 7 bases. The CDR3 has 11 amino acids. The germline CDR1 and CDR2 sequences are SGHAT and FQNNGV. Trimming at V came to 9 bases and at J to 5 bases, leaving 4 bases not matched to a gene. The CDR3 sequence is CASRGDHEQYF. CDR3 nucleotides: TGTGCCAGTCGGGGGGATCACGAGCAGTACTTC.

This chain links TRBV5-1 with TRBJ2-1, with 11 nucleotides matching TRBD2. The CDR3 loop spans 15 amino acids. Germline lookup yields CDR1 SGHRS and CDR2 YFSETQ. V was pared by 0 bases and J by 6 bases, with 2 bases of the junction left unmatched. The CDR3 region is CASSLGLAGINEQFF. CDR3 in DNA: TGCGCCAGCAGCTTGGGACTAGCGGGGATCAATGAGCAGTTCTTC.